The next 20 T cell receptor beta chains were all read from a single sample in a study of shared clonotypes between healthy human individuals. Generated by immunoSEQ multiplex PCR, the TCRdb table keeps only in-frame clones and is missing some. The data contain around 1,100,000 clones, around 77% of them seen just once; the ten biggest clones take up almost 0.9%. Input material: memory CD4+ T cells from PBMCs. Described subset: CD45RA-negative fraction. Receptors originate from a man between 18 and 35 years old in good health. Some clones in this sample may be carry-over from other donors' samples.

The chain carries TRBV6-6 and TRBJ1-1; no firm D call. This CDR3 region has 14 residues. Germline values: CDR1 MNHNY, CDR2 SVGAGI (reference sequence). The germline V and J ends were trimmed by 6 bases and 6 bases, with 17 bases remaining between them. The CDR3 sequence: CASSVGRGYAEAFF. For the CDR3, the DNA is TGTGCCAGCAGCGTTGGACGTGGATACGCTGAAGCTTTCTTT.

This clone was observed a handful of times. The chain combines TRBV6-5 with TRBJ1-2; 8 bases are a match to TRBD1. J gave up 7 bases and V 5 bases, and 9 bases lay outside the gene matches. From germline, CDR1 is MNHEY and CDR2 SVGAGI. The length of the CDR3 is 14 residues. CDR3 DNA: TGTGCCAGCAGTCCACACGGACAGGGCGCTGGCTACACCTTC. It translates to CASSPHGQGAGYTF.

The rearrangement links TRBV5-6 to TRBJ1-1; a weak D match, TRBD1 (5 bases). The CDR3 is 15 residues long. The germline V and J ends were trimmed by 4 bases and 5 bases, with 18 bases remaining between them. The germline gives CDR1 SGHDT, CDR2 YYEEEE. Here the CDR3 DNA reads TGTGCCAGCAGCCCGACCGGGGGGAGGGAAACTGAAGCTTTCTTT. It encodes CASSPTGGRETEAFF.

This clone appeared a few times. This sequence joins TRBV5-1 and TRBJ2-1, with TRBD2 matching over 9 bases. This CDR3 has 15 amino acids. The ends lost 4 bases at V and 10 bases at J; junction bases unmatched: 12. Germline V lookup: CDR1 SGHRS, CDR2 YFSETQ. The CDR3 protein is CASSPGGGRAGEQFF. DNA of the CDR3: TGCGCCAGCAGCCCGGGGGGCGGGAGGGCCGGAGAGCAGTTCTTC.

On this clone: Since a much larger clone is just one base distant, this may be a read error. The sample has other DNA sequences that encode this CDR3 too. The rearrangement joins TRBV30 to TRBJ1-2, with 9 nucleotides matching TRBD1. Germline V gives CDR1 GTSNPN, CDR2 SVGIG (reference sequence). V trimming: 0 bases; J trimming: 5 bases; junction bases outside the gene matches: 1. The CDR3 is 13 amino acids. CDR3 bases: TGTGCCTGGAGTGTACAGGGGGCGTATGGCTACACCTTC. This translates into CAWSVQGAYGYTF.

This clone has ten or more counts. Other DNA sequences in the same sample also yield this CDR3. This chain uses TRBV5-4 with TRBJ2-5; 8 positions match TRBD1. The CDR3 is 15 residues long. CDR1 SGHNT and CDR2 YYREEE come from the germline V gene (reference sequence). Trimming removed 2 bases from V and 2 bases from J; junction bases left unmatched: 5. This CDR3 reads CASSFRDRLQETQYF. As DNA, the CDR3 is TGTGCCAGCAGCTTCCGGGACAGGCTACAAGAGACCCAGTACTTC.

A word on this clone: Other DNA sequences in the sample encode the same CDR3. The rearrangement uses TRBV29-1 and TRBJ2-3; no clear D. V lost 6 bases and J lost 1, with 8 bases in between. Germline CDR1 is SQVTM and CDR2 is ANQGSEA. The CDR3 totals 12 residues. The CDR3 protein is CSVQTGTDTQYF. The CDR3 coding sequence is TGCAGCGTCCAAACCGGCACAGATACGCAGTATTTT.

The chain joins TRBV19 to TRBJ1-2; 7 positions agree with TRBD1. The ends lost 6 bases at V and 2 bases at J; junction bases unmatched: 6. Germline CDR1 reads LNHDA; CDR2 reads SQIVND (reference sequence). The CDR3 is made up of 14 amino acids. This chain's CDR3 is CASRLTGSNYGYTF. As DNA, the CDR3 is TGTGCCAGTAGGCTGACAGGGTCCAACTATGGCTACACCTTC.

This chain uses TRBV5-1 with TRBJ1-4, with D maybe TRBD1 (5 bases). Germline CDR1 is SGHRS and CDR2 is YFSETQ. Deletions cut 4 bases from V and 7 bases from J, with 11 bases between. This CDR3 contains 13 residues. CDR3: CASSPFGGEKLFF. The CDR3 region has the DNA TGCGCCAGCAGCCCCTTCGGGGGTGAAAAACTGTTTTTT.

CDR3 region: CASRRSGEVITEAFF. The DNA of the CDR3 is TGCGCCAGCCGACGGTCAGGGGAAGTAATCACTGAAGCTTTCTTT. V and J are TRBV5-1 and TRBJ1-1; tentative D call: TRBD1 (6 bases). Per germline, CDR1 SGHRS and CDR2 YFSETQ. Trimming pared 7 bases from V and 4 bases from J, leaving 20 bases between. This CDR3 has 15 amino acids. Using reference TRBV5-1 and TRBJ1-1 for the parts outside the CDR3, the full variable domain is KAGVTQTPRYLIKTRGQQVTLSCSPISGHRSVSWYQQTPGQGLQFLFEYFSETQRNKGNFPGRFSGRQFSNSRSEMNVSTLELGDSALYLCASRRSGEVITEAFFGQGTRLTVV.

This clone was seen a single time. This chain joins TRBV27 and TRBJ2-7, with D perhaps TRBD1 (6 bases). V was pared by 8 bases and J by 1 base, with 18 bases between. Germline V gene lookup returns CDR1 MNHEY and CDR2 SMNVEV (reference sequence). The CDR3 covers 15 residues. In DNA form, the CDR3 reads TGTGCCAGCCTGGGAGTACAGGGTTCGTCCTACGAGCAGTACTTC. Translation gives CASLGVQGSSYEQYF.

This rearrangement joins TRBV28 to TRBJ2-1; 7 positions match TRBD2. The germline CDR1 and CDR2 sequences are MDHEN and SYDVKM. After removal of 5 bases from V and 11 bases from J, the junction contained 9 bases not matched to a gene. The CDR3 length is 13 residues. CDR3 residues: CASSPPAGRQQFF. The CDR3, as DNA: TGTGCCAGCAGTCCGCCAGCGGGAAGGCAGCAGTTCTTC.

With regard to this clone: The sample has other DNA sequences that encode this CDR3 too. This chain connects TRBV19 to TRBJ2-3, with D hard to call. Trimming removed 3 bases from V and 0 bases from J, with 7 bases in between. CDR1 and CDR2 (germline): LNHDA, SQIVND (reference sequence). CDR3 length equals 14 residues. CDR3 coding DNA: TGTGCCAGTAGTATCACGACTAGCACAGATACGCAGTATTTT. Protein sequence: CASSITTSTDTQYF.

The chain uses TRBV6-6 and TRBJ1-2, with 11 bases fitting TRBD1. The CDR3 runs to 15 residues. Germline CDR1 and CDR2: MNHNY and SVGAGI (reference sequence). The junction had 7 bases not matched to a gene; V was cut back by 2 bases and J by 8 bases. CDR3 loop: CASSYPTGQGVGYTF. The CDR3 DNA is TGTGCCAGCAGTTACCCAACGGGACAGGGGGTAGGCTACACCTTC.

This clone was observed many times. The gene calls are TRBV11-2 and TRBJ1-1; no definite D call. Germline V gives CDR1 SGHAT, CDR2 FQNNGV. Trimming left V 5 bases short and J 5 bases short, with 12 bases between. There are 13 residues in the CDR3. The CDR3 DNA is TGTGCCAGCAGCCCCGCTGCGGGAACTGAAGCTTTCTTT. Translating it yields CASSPAAGTEAFF.

The sample holds a few counts of this clone. The chain couples TRBV5-8 to TRBJ2-5; TRBD2 agrees at 9 bases. The CDR3 spans 12 residues. The V and J ends lost 2 bases and 14 bases, in that order; junction bases with no gene match: 7. Germline CDR1 SGHTS, CDR2 YDEGEE. Here the CDR3 reads CASSFRMGLAYF. The CDR3 DNA is TGTGCCAGCAGCTTCCGGATGGGACTAGCTTACTTC.

The genes are TRBV7-9 and TRBJ2-3; possibly TRBD2 for D (6 bases). V lost 1 base, J lost 2 bases, and 19 bases lay in between. Germline loops: CDR1 SEHNR, CDR2 FQNEAQ (reference sequence). CDR3 length: 18 residues. The CDR3 protein is CASSLEDASVIHTDTQYF. The CDR3 DNA is TGTGCCAGCAGCTTAGAAGATGCTAGCGTAATCCACACAGATACGCAGTATTTT.

This clone appeared many times. The chain joins TRBV30 to TRBJ1-2, with a possible D match to TRBD1 (5 bases). In germline, CDR1 is GTSNPN, CDR2 SVGIG (reference sequence). This CDR3 is 12 amino acids long. V lost 2 bases and J 4 bases, leaving 8 bases between the germline ends. The CDR3 here is CAWSSQGYGYTF. CDR3 DNA: TGTGCCTGGAGTAGCCAGGGCTATGGCTACACCTTC. Drawing the rest from reference TRBV30 and TRBJ1-2, the complete variable domain is SQTIHQWPATLVQPVGSPLSLECTVEGTSNPNLYWYRQAAGRGLQLLFYSVGIGQISSEVPQNLSASRPQDRQFILSSKKLLLSDSGFYLCAWSSQGYGYTFGSGTRLTVV.

The V gene is TRBV10-3, the J gene TRBJ1-1; weak D call: TRBD1 (6 bases). CDR1 is ENHRY, CDR2 SYGVKD, per germline. Trimming shortened V by 8 bases and J by 3 bases, and 13 bases separated the two germline ends. This CDR3 is 13 amino acids long. CDR3 sequence (DNA): TGTGCCATCTTAGCAGGGGACGACACTGAAGCTTTCTTT. As protein: CAILAGDDTEAFF.

The J gene is TRBJ2-7, the V gene TRBV28; possible D gene TRBD1, 6 bases. Germline V gene lookup returns CDR1 MDHEN and CDR2 SYDVKM. The V end lost 4 bases, the J end lost 3 bases, and 13 bases lay between the germline ends. This CDR3 region has 14 residues. The CDR3 nucleotides read TGTGCCAGCAGTTCTCGACAGGCACGCTACGAGCAGTACTTC. Translated, it gives CASSSRQARYEQYF.